These 9 T cell receptor beta chains came from one sample sequenced in a study of molecular identifiers for immune sequencing clone quantification. MiXCR, applied by TCRdb to the PCR reads, yields one record per CDR3 protein. The sample has about 320,000 distinct CDR3 sequences, over 20% seen once. Sequenced: naive CD8+ T cells from blood, with Jurkat cell RNA spiked in. Indicated subset: FACS-sorted CD8+CD4-CCR7+CD45RA+ naive T cells. All receptors come from a human donor in good health. Some libraries in this study had Jurkat cell RNA spiked in.

The table lists this clonotype with a few counts. This chain links TRBV12-3 or TRBV12-4 with TRBJ1-2, with 7 bases identical to TRBD1. With 6 bases clipped from V and 7 bases from J, the junction kept 11 bases outside the gene matches. The CDR3 is 14 amino acids. CDR3: CASSYSLTGLGYTF. The CDR3 DNA reads as TGTGCCAGCAGCTACTCCCTGACAGGGCTTGGCTACACCTTC.

As regards this clonotype: Since a much larger clone is just one base distant, this may be a read error. The chain's CDR3 is CATSPQERTTGKLFF. The CDR3 nucleotides are TGTGCCACCTCCCCCCAGGAGCGGACCACCGGGAAGCTGTTTTTT. The V gene is TRBV7-9, the J gene TRBJ2-2; possible D gene TRBD2, 5 bases. CDR1 and CDR2 from the germline V gene are SEHNR and FQNEAQ (reference sequence). The CDR3 is 15 residues long.

In this sample, this clonotype turned up many times. This rearrangement joins TRBV11-2 to TRBJ2-3; 10 bases line up with TRBD1. CDR1 and CDR2 from the germline V gene are SGHAT and FQNNGV. CDR3 length: 15 residues. After removal of 5 bases from V and 7 bases from J, the junction contained 9 bases not matched to a gene. The CDR3 nucleotides read TGTGCCAGCAGCGGAGGACAGGGGGTCATGAATACGCAGTATTTT. Protein sequence: CASSGGQGVMNTQYF. Full variable domain (remainder filled in from reference TRBV11-2 and TRBJ2-3): EAGVAQSPRYKIIEKRQSVAFWCNPISGHATLYWYQQILGQGPKLLIQFQNNGVVDDSQLPKDRFSAERLKGVDSTLKIQPAKLEDSAVYLCASSGGQGVMNTQYFGPGTRLTVL.

This clonotype appeared many times. This chain links TRBV6-2 or TRBV6-3 with TRBJ1-1; a weak D match, TRBD1 (6 bases). CDR3 length: 13 amino acids. Germline V gives CDR1 MNHEY, CDR2 SVGEGT. The germline V and J ends were trimmed by 2 bases and 5 bases, with 9 bases remaining between them. This chain's CDR3 is CASSYLGATEAFF. The DNA of the CDR3 is TGTGCCAGCAGTTACCTGGGGGCGACTGAAGCTTTCTTT.

On this clonotype: This could be a read error, since a much larger clone is one nucleotide away. The gene calls are TRBV28 and TRBJ1-5, with a tentative D call TRBD1 (5 bases). This CDR3 contains 14 residues. Germline assignment: CDR1 MDHEN and CDR2 SYDVKM. CDR3 residues: CASSLPGSSQPQHF. Written as DNA, the CDR3 is TGTGCCAGCAGTTTACCAGGGAGCAGTCAGCCCCAGCATTTT.

The chain joins TRBV7-3 to TRBJ1-5; D not resolved. The CDR3 totals 15 residues. From germline, CDR1 is SGHTA and CDR2 FQGTGA. V was clipped by 1 base and J by 0 bases, with 7 bases between them. The CDR3 is CASSLSGSSNQPQHF. The CDR3 bases are TGTGCCAGCAGCTTAAGCGGCAGTAGCAATCAGCCCCAGCATTTT.

Of note for this clonotype: A much larger clone differs from this one at a single base, so this may be a read error. The CDR3 is CVSSEQDHWGDTQYF. Written as DNA, the CDR3 is TGTGTCAGCAGCGAACAGGATCATTGGGGGGATACGCAGTATTTT. J is TRBJ2-3 and V is TRBV9, with D perhaps given as TRBD1 or TRBD2 (5 bases each). This CDR3 spans 15 amino acids. Per the germline V gene, CDR1 is SGDLS and CDR2 is YYNGEE.

Many counts were recorded for this clonotype. V usage is TRBV27 and J usage is TRBJ2-7; the match to TRBD1 covers 7 bases. Germline CDR1 and CDR2: MNHEY and SMNVEV (reference sequence). The CDR3 sequence is 12 residues long. Germline trimming cut 6 bases from V and 4 bases from J; bases unmatched to any gene: 3. CDR3 DNA: TGTGCCAGCAGCCGGGACAGATACGAGCAGTACTTC. This encodes CASSRDRYEQYF.

The gene calls are TRBV28 and TRBJ2-3; 8 bases match TRBD2. In germline, CDR1 is MDHEN, CDR2 SYDVKM. The CDR3 covers 16 residues. The J segment lost 2 bases and the V segment lost 5 bases, leaving 9 bases of the junction unmatched. CDR3 coding DNA: TGTGCCAGCAGTATCTTAGCGGGGAGGGACACAGATACGCAGTATTTT. Translating gives CASSILAGRDTDTQYF.